The next 20 T cell receptor beta chains were all read from a single sample in a study of shared clonotypes between healthy human individuals. Sequencing used immunoSEQ multiplex PCR; TCRdb keeps in-frame clones, though not all of them. The sample gives 2 million to 2.5 million clones, almost 96% of which show up once; around 0.13% is in the top ten. The specimen was naive CD4+ T cells sorted from blood. The subset: CD45RA+ positively selected. These receptors were collected from a young man in good health.

The V call is TRBV28, the J call TRBJ2-5; 7 positions match TRBD1. Germline-derived CDR1 and CDR2 are MDHEN and SYDVKM. The CDR3 is 13 amino acids. Losses at the gene ends were 7 bases for V and 2 bases for J; bases not matched to a gene: 4. The CDR3, as DNA: TGTGCCAGCACCCCGGGACAGCAAGAGACCCAGTACTTC. This gives the protein CASTPGQQETQYF.

This clone was found once. The chain's CDR3 is CASSLQGSGYEQYF. CDR3 bases: TGTGCCAGCAGTTTACAGGGGTCGGGCTACGAGCAGTACTTC. The rearrangement joins TRBV6-5 to TRBJ2-7, with 7 bases matching TRBD1. From germline, CDR1 is MNHEY and CDR2 SVGAGI. Losses at the gene ends were 4 bases for V and 3 bases for J; bases not matched to a gene: 6. This CDR3 has 14 residues.

The J gene is TRBJ1-2, the V gene TRBV2; 8 bases match TRBD1. V lost 6 bases and J lost 4; bases outside the gene matches: 7. CDR1 SNHLY and CDR2 FYNNEI come from the germline V gene. The CDR3 extends over 14 amino acids. The DNA for the CDR3 is TGTGCCAGCAGGGATACAACAGGGGGCTATGGCTACACCTTC. Translating gives CASRDTTGGYGYTF.

On this clone: This same CDR3 is encoded by further DNA sequences in the sample. The chain is built from TRBV5-1 and TRBJ2-3, with a tentative D call TRBD2 (6 bases). This CDR3 has 14 residues. Deletions cut 7 bases from V and 2 bases from J, with 14 bases between. Looked up from germline, CDR1 is SGHRS and CDR2 is YFSETQ. The CDR3 loop reads CASRRGGITDTQYF. The CDR3, as DNA: TGCGCCAGCCGCCGTGGGGGGATCACAGATACGCAGTATTTT.

The rearrangement joins TRBV5-4 to TRBJ2-5; the D gene is possibly TRBD2 (5 bases). This CDR3 spans 15 amino acids. Germline-derived CDR1 and CDR2 are SGHNT and YYREEE (reference sequence). V gave up 3 bases and J gave up 5 bases, with 17 bases separating them. CDR3: CASSSEGRSGETQYF. CDR3 sequence (DNA): TGTGCCAGCAGCTCGGAAGGAAGGTCGGGGGAGACCCAGTACTTC.

This sequence joins TRBV27 and TRBJ2-1; 11 nucleotides match TRBD2. V was pared by 1 base and J by 9 bases, with 8 bases of the junction left unmatched. The germline CDR1 and CDR2 sequences are MNHEY and SMNVEV (reference sequence). This CDR3 is 16 amino acids long. CDR3 amino acids: CASSLYASGGIVEQFF. CDR3 bases: TGTGCCAGCAGTTTATACGCTAGCGGGGGGATAGTTGAGCAGTTCTTC.

This clone was detected only once. The chain is built from TRBV2 and TRBJ2-1; 10 nucleotides match TRBD2. Germline CDR1 is SNHLY and CDR2 is FYNNEI. Trimming took 4 bases from V and 4 from J; bases not matched to a gene: 7. This CDR3 comprises 16 residues. The CDR3 DNA is TGTGCCAGCAGTGGGGCTAGGACTAGCGGATACAATGAGCAGTTCTTC. Translating gives CASSGARTSGYNEQFF. The full variable domain, in which reference TRBV2 and TRBJ2-1 provide the parts outside the CDR3, is EPEVTQTPSHQVTQMGQEVILRCVPISNHLYFYWYRQILGQKVEFLVSFYNNEISEKSEIFDDQFSVERPDGSNFTLKIRSTKLEDSAMYFCASSGARTSGYNEQFFGPGTRLTVL.

V and J are TRBV6-1 and TRBJ2-5; 9 bases line up with TRBD1. With 5 bases clipped from V and 3 bases from J, the junction kept 7 bases outside the gene matches. The CDR3 covers 15 residues. CDR1 is MNHNS and CDR2 is SASEGT in the germline V gene. The CDR3 is CASSRWDRVEETQYF. For the CDR3, the DNA is TGTGCCAGCAGTAGATGGGACAGGGTGGAAGAGACCCAGTACTTC.

The rearrangement links TRBV6-1 to TRBJ2-1; weak D call: TRBD2 (6 bases). The CDR3 is 14 residues long. V was trimmed by 8 bases and J by 2 bases, leaving 13 bases between them. Per the germline V gene, CDR1 is MNHNS and CDR2 is SASEGT. The CDR3 sequence: CASARDWTYNEQFF. As DNA, the CDR3 is TGTGCCAGCGCGCGGGACTGGACCTACAATGAGCAGTTCTTC.

V and J are TRBV5-4 and TRBJ2-6; no firm D call. CDR3 length: 17 residues. The germline V gene has CDR1 SGHNT and CDR2 YYREEE (reference sequence). Trimming left V 2 bases short and J 4 bases short, with 16 bases between. The CDR3 sequence: CASSLTLGAGGANVLTF. The CDR3 nucleotides read TGTGCCAGCAGCTTAACCCTTGGCGCAGGAGGGGCCAACGTCCTGACTTTC. The full variable domain, rest sourced from reference TRBV5-4 and TRBJ2-6, is ETGVTQSPTHLIKTRGQQVTLRCSSQSGHNTVSWYQQALGQGPQFIFQYYREEENGRGNFPPRFSGLQFPNYSSELNVNALELDDSALYLCASSLTLGAGGANVLTFGAGSRLTVL.

The gene calls are TRBV7-2 and TRBJ2-7, with 12 bases identical to TRBD2. Trimming at V came to 5 bases and at J to 2 bases, leaving 16 bases not matched to a gene. Germline V gives CDR1 SGHTA, CDR2 FQGNSA. The CDR3 totals 19 residues. The DNA of the CDR3 is TGTGCCAGCAGCCCACCAGGACTAGCGGGATTTTTTTCACCCTACGAGCAGTACTTC. Its translation: CASSPPGLAGFFSPYEQYF. Complete variable domain (other parts from reference TRBV7-2 and TRBJ2-7): GAGVSQSPSNKVTEKGKDVELRCDPISGHTALYWYRQSLGQGLEFLIYFQGNSAPDKSGLPSDRFSAERTGGSVSTLTIQRTQQEDSAVYLCASSPPGLAGFFSPYEQYFGPGTRLTVT.

The chain combines TRBV25-1 with TRBJ2-7; D might be TRBD1 or TRBD2, each matching 6 bases. CDR1 and CDR2 (germline): MGHDK, SYGVNS. The V and J ends lost 3 bases and 1 base respectively, with 13 bases between them. CDR3 length: 15 amino acids. CDR3 protein: CASSDTGRSSYEQYF. The CDR3 DNA is TGTGCCAGCAGTGATACAGGGAGGTCTTCCTACGAGCAGTACTTC.

The chain recombines TRBV19 with TRBJ2-1, with D perhaps assigned TRBD1 or TRBD2 (6 bases each). CDR3 length equals 13 residues. The germline V gene has CDR1 LNHDA and CDR2 SQIVND (reference sequence). Trimming cost V 10 bases and J 6 bases, with 16 bases left between them. The CDR3 nucleotides are TGTGCCACTAGGGGGGCGGGACGCAATGAGCAGTTCTTC. Encoded protein: CATRGAGRNEQFF.

V gene TRBV5-4 combines with J gene TRBJ2-3; D possibly corresponds to TRBD2 (6 bases). The CDR3 runs 15 residues. In germline, CDR1 is SGHNT, CDR2 YYREEE (reference sequence). The V end lost 4 bases, the J end lost 0 bases, and 12 bases lay between the germline ends. The CDR3 nucleotides read TGTGCCAGCAGCGACCTCGGGGGTAGCACAGATACGCAGTATTTT. The encoded protein is CASSDLGGSTDTQYF.

The chain combines TRBV7-3 with TRBJ2-5; a weak D match, TRBD2 (6 bases). The CDR3 is 14 residues long. V lost 2 bases and J 2 bases, leaving 9 bases between the germline ends. CDR1 is SGHTA, CDR2 FQGTGA, per germline. This chain's CDR3 is CASSLGGKQETQYF. The CDR3 nucleotides read TGTGCCAGCAGCTTAGGGGGGAAACAAGAGACCCAGTACTTC.

The rearrangement joins TRBV28 to TRBJ1-3; D is uncertain. The germline V gene has CDR1 MDHEN and CDR2 SYDVKM. The CDR3 length is 15 residues. Trimming cost V 6 bases and J 0 bases, with 12 bases left between them. As DNA, the CDR3 is TGTGCCAGCAGATCCCATAGGATCTCTGGAAACACCATATATTTT. It translates to CASRSHRISGNTIYF.

The chain combines TRBV10-3 with TRBJ1-1; no definite D call. Germline CDR1 and CDR2: ENHRY and SYGVKD. The CDR3 length is 13 residues. Between the trimmed V and J ends, which lost 2 bases and 7 bases, there was a span of 11 bases. The CDR3 spells CAISEGVRGEAFF. The CDR3 coding sequence is TGTGCCATCAGTGAGGGAGTCAGAGGTGAAGCTTTCTTT.

For the CDR3, the DNA is TGTGCCTGGAGCCGTGACCCTCTAGCGGGAGCAGTAGACAATGAGCAGTTCTTC. This sequence encodes CAWSRDPLAGAVDNEQFF. This chain links TRBV30 with TRBJ2-1; TRBD2 matches at 10 bases. CDR1 GTSNPN and CDR2 SVGIG come from the germline V gene (reference sequence). CDR3 length: 18 residues. V dropped 3 bases and J dropped 5; count of bases not matched to a gene: 16.

V and J are TRBV6-1 and TRBJ1-6; 10 bases align to TRBD1. The ends lost 10 bases at V and 7 bases at J; junction bases unmatched: 7. This CDR3 is built from 14 residues. CDR1 and CDR2 from the germline V gene are MNHNS and SASEGT. In DNA form, the CDR3 reads TGTGCCATTCGACAGGGGGCGCAGAATTCACCCCTCCACTTT. Translated, it gives CAIRQGAQNSPLHF.

The CDR3 reads CASSLTSGPTQYF. DNA of the CDR3: TGTGCCAGCAGCCTCACCAGCGGGCCGACCCAGTACTTC. This chain links TRBV7-9 with TRBJ2-5; TRBD2 is a possible D gene (6 bases). CDR3 size: 13 residues. CDR1 is SEHNR and CDR2 is FQNEAQ in the germline V gene (reference sequence). Trimming cost V 5 bases and J 7 bases, with 14 bases left between them.